Listed below are T cell receptor beta chains from one sample, sequenced in a study of shared clonotypes between healthy human individuals. Here immunoSEQ multiplex PCR was the method, and the copy in TCRdb shows in-frame clones only, minus some. Altogether 950,000 to 1,300,000 clones are present, roughly 70% being singletons, with the ten largest covering over 1.3%. Sequencing was carried out using memory CD4+ T cells sorted from blood. Receptors were obtained from a man between 18 and 29 years old in good health. Each CDR3 is given without its conserved first and last residue. Each record gives: CDR3 protein, clone size, CDR3 length, J gene, V gene. A row's size may be missing; if present it is once, few, many or a size class.

CDR3: AWSRWEGRGNTIY; size: NA; length: 13; J: TRBJ1-3; V: TRBV30
CDR3: AWTPGGASMNSPLH; size: NA; length: 14; J: TRBJ1-6; V: TRBV30
CDR3: ASSLYGSGSGNEQF; size: NA; length: 14; J: TRBJ2-1; V: TRBV28
CDR3: ASREGVSSGYT; size: NA; length: 11; J: TRBJ1-2; V: TRBV2
CDR3: ASSRTSGSSGANVLT; size: once; length: 15; J: TRBJ2-6; V: TRBV19
CDR3: AISGDLVDEQF; size: NA; length: 11; J: TRBJ2-1; V: TRBV10-3
CDR3: ASSEGNRGQQY; size: NA; length: 11; J: TRBJ2-7; V: TRBV19
CDR3: ASSQQNTEAF; size: NA; length: 10; J: TRBJ1-1; V: TRBV18
CDR3: ASSGSMGQPQH; size: NA; length: 11; J: TRBJ1-5; V: TRBV18
CDR3: ASSSKQGAQTEAF; size: NA; length: 13; J: TRBJ1-1; V: TRBV5-1
CDR3: ASSLGGQSSYNEQF; size: NA; length: 14; J: TRBJ2-1; V: TRBV7-9
CDR3: ASSGRGTGSNYGYT; size: once; length: 14; J: TRBJ1-2; V: TRBV5-4
CDR3: ASSLSYYGYT; size: NA; length: 10; J: TRBJ1-2; V: TRBV5-5
CDR3: ASSLVSGVAGETQY; size: NA; length: 14; J: TRBJ2-5; V: TRBV5-1
CDR3: ASSPRTDSYEQY; size: NA; length: 12; J: TRBJ2-7; V: TRBV18